The TCR beta chain described here comes from a study of cytomegalovirus exposure and HLA in healthy donors. Regarding this clone: Its cognate antigen is unknown.

General study points: Fewer than 20,000 TCR beta sequences were associated with HLA alleles at 0.05 false discovery rate in a later analysis.

The CDR3 covers 14 residues. V was clipped by 4 bases and J by 5 bases; unmatched bases: 3. CDR1 is LGHNA, CDR2 YSLEER, per germline. In the PCR, 60 Vbeta and 13 Jbeta primers were used. Sequencing was performed with immunoSEQ multiplex PCR; in TCRdb, only in-frame clones are kept and a portion is missing. Of about 120,000 clones listed, roughly 77% are singletons. The receptor was isolated from a man younger than 30 in good health and CMV-seronegative. Sequencing was carried out using PBMCs. This chain links TRBV4-3 with TRBJ1-1; 11 bases match TRBD1. The CDR3 is CASSPDRGRTEAFF. In nucleotides, the CDR3 is TGCGCCAGCAGCCCGGACAGGGGGCGAACTGAAGCTTTCTTT.